The following is a T cell receptor (beta chain) sequence with its context. Antigen unknown. Germline-derived CDR1 and CDR2 are SQVTM and ANQGSEA. The CDR3 spans 16 residues. V was clipped by 4 bases and J by 7 bases; unmatched bases: 12. Profiling relied on immunoSEQ multiplex PCR, and the TCRdb table lists in-frame clones only, not all of them. Counted here are about 100,000 clones, about four fifths occurring once; the ten biggest clones make up approximately 7.9%. These data belong to a study of a mutant IDH1 vaccine in newly diagnosed glioma. The study's findings and limits: It seemed that pseudoprogression was not linked to changes in the top peripheral T cell clonotypes.

Time point in this sample: baseline, week 1 (first vaccination visit). Treatment indicated: pre-vaccination baseline after standard-of-care therapy. Donors harbored newly found WHO grade 3 or 4 IDH1-mutant, ATRX-lost astrocytomas. The chain couples TRBV29-1 to TRBJ2-3, with TRBD2 matching over 12 bases. This material consisted of PBMCs, taken from a glioma patient treated with radiotherapy, temozolomide or both. The clonotype was recovered from a man aged 35-49 years with glioma. Here the CDR3 DNA reads TGCAGCGTTGGCCCACCTCTAGCGGGGGGGCCAAATACGCAGTATTTT. It yields the protein CSVGPPLAGGPNTQYF.